This TCR beta chain was identified in a study of glioma-infiltrating T cells after dendritic cell vaccination. The immunoSEQ assay amplified TCRB CDR3 from up to 2 ug DNA. Some clones are missing from TCRdb's copy, which holds only in-frame ones; the method was immunoSEQ multiplex PCR. The data contain fewer than 65,000 clones, 89% of them singletons. Time point indicated: after dendritic cell vaccination, including at tumor progression/relapse. Patients had residual fresh-frozen tumor tissue and more than two years of survival data. As to this clone: Its antigen is undetermined.

Study outcomes and limitations: The cohort had few patients with full blood and tumor sets.

The sample here was blood, taken after dendritic cell vaccination. The TCR was taken from a human donor with glioblastoma.

The CDR3 region has the DNA TGTGCCAGCAGCTTAGAAGGCTGGGCGACCTACGAGCAGTACTTC. Protein product: CASSLEGWATYEQYF. The gene calls are TRBV7-9 and TRBJ2-7; D unclear. The CDR3 is 15 amino acids. Germline V gene data show CDR1 as SEHNR and CDR2 as FQNEAQ (reference sequence). The ends were cut back, 1 base at V and 2 bases at J, with 12 bases in the middle.